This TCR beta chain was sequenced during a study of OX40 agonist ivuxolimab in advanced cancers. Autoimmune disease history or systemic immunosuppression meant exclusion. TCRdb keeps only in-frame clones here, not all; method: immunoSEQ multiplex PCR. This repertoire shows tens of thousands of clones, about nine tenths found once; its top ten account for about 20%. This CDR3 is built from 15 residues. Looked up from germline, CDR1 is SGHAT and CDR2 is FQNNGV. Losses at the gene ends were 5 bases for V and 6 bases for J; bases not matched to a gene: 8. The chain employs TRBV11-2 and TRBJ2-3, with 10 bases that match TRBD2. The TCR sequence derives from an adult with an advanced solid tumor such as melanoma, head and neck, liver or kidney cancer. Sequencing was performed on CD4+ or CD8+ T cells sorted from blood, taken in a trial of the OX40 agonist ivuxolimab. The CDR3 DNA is TGTGCCAGCAGCCCACTAGCGGGGTACGACGATACGCAGTATTTT. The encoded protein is CASSPLAGYDDTQYF.